This section outlines one TCR beta chain sequence together with its context. CDR3 length equals 15 residues. The V and J ends lost 0 bases and 1 base respectively, with 5 bases between them. Germline loops: CDR1 SGHNT, CDR2 YYREEE (reference sequence). The data stem from a study of tumor T cells in aggressive B-cell lymphoma. Assay: immunoSEQ multiplex PCR; the TCRdb copy retains only in-frame clones and omits some. The table records 950 to 1,500 clones, around 86% of them present only once. Sequencing was performed on tumor tissue. The receptor comes from an adult with diffuse large B cell lymphoma. V gene TRBV5-4 combines with J gene TRBJ2-6; D not certain. As DNA, the CDR3 is TGTGCCAGCAGCTTGGAAATATCTGGGGCCAACGTCCTGACTTTC. Translated: CASSLEISGANVLTF.